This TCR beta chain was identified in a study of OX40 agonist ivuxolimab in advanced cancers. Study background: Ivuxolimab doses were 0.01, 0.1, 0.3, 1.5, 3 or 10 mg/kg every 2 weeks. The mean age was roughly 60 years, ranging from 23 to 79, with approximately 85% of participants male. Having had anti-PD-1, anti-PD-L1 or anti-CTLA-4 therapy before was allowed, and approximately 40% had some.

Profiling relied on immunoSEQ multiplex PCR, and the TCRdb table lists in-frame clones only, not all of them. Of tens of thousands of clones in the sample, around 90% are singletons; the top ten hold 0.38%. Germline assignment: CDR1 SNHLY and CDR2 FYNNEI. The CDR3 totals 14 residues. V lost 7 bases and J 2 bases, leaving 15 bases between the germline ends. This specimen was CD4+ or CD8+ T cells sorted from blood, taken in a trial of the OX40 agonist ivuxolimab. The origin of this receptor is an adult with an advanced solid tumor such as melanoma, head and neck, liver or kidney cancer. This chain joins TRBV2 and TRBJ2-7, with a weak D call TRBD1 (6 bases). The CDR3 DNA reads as TGTGCCAGCACGGAGGACAGTATCGCCTACGAGCAGTACTTC. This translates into CASTEDSIAYEQYF. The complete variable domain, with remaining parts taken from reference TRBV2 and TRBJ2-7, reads EPEVTQTPSHQVTQMGQEVILRCVPISNHLYFYWYRQILGQKVEFLVSFYNNEISEKSEIFDDQFSVERPDGSNFTLKIRSTKLEDSAMYFCASTEDSIAYEQYFGPGTRLTVT.